Listed here are 8 T cell receptor beta chains from one sample, sequenced in a study of T-cell reconstitution after alpha-beta-depleted transplantation in children. This sample's TCRbeta library carried unique molecular identifier barcodes. One entry per CDR3 protein results from TCRdb running MiXCR on the PCR reads. The sample has some 840,000 distinct CDR3 sequences, roughly 15% seen once. Here the sequenced sample was PBMCs, mostly from graft donor cells, taken 360 days after TCRalphabeta/CD19-depleted stem cell transplant. Receptors originate from a male patient between 5 and 17 years old who had a stem cell transplant for acute lymphoblastic leukemia, so the T cells may come from the graft donor.

This rearrangement joins TRBV12-3 or TRBV12-4 to TRBJ2-7, with 7 bases identical to TRBD1. The CDR3 runs 16 residues. V lost 5 bases and J lost 0; bases outside the gene matches: 10. The CDR3 spells CASSPGTARLSYEQYF. Here the CDR3 DNA reads TGTGCCAGCAGTCCCGGGACAGCCCGACTCTCCTACGAGCAGTACTTC.

This clonotype was seen a handful of times. The V call is TRBV20-1, the J call TRBJ1-1; D gene uncertain. The germline CDR1 and CDR2 sequences are DFQATT and SNEGSKA (reference sequence). Deletions cut 2 bases from V and 3 bases from J, with 13 bases between. The CDR3 runs 14 residues. The CDR3 sequence: CSARRRRRDTEAFF. The CDR3, as DNA: TGCAGTGCTAGACGGCGCAGGAGGGACACTGAAGCTTTCTTT.

The rearrangement links TRBV6-1 to TRBJ2-3, with D tentatively TRBD2 (5 bases). Germline V gene data show CDR1 as MNHNS and CDR2 as SASEGT. The CDR3 extends over 13 amino acids. The V gene lost 6 bases and the J gene lost 5 bases, with 12 bases spanning the gap. CDR3 in DNA: TGTGCCAGCAGAAACGGGATGGAAGATACGCAGTATTTT. Its translation: CASRNGMEDTQYF.

This clonotype was counted at least ten times. The chain joins TRBV7-3 to TRBJ2-2, with 8 nucleotides matching TRBD2. The CDR3 has 21 residues. V lost 1 base to trimming and J lost 2 bases; unmatched junction nucleotides: 18. Germline V gene sequence: CDR1 SGHTA, CDR2 FQGTGA. The CDR3: CASSLIPLTQLAGPNTGELFF. The CDR3 nucleotides read TGTGCCAGCAGCTTAATCCCTCTTACACAGTTAGCGGGGCCTAACACCGGGGAGCTGTTTTTT.

The chain recombines TRBV4-1 with TRBJ1-4; TRBD1 matches at 7 bases. V shed 4 bases, J shed 7 bases, and the junction held 15 bases outside the gene matches. The CDR3 runs to 17 residues. Per germline, CDR1 MGHRA and CDR2 YSYEKL. CDR3 in DNA: TGCGCCAGCAGCCGCGTCACTTCAGGGGGGCCGGGTGAAAAACTGTTTTTT. Translation: CASSRVTSGGPGEKLFF.

The J gene is TRBJ2-1, the V gene TRBV20-1; a weak D match, TRBD2 (5 bases). CDR3 length: 15 residues. Trimming removed 3 bases at V and 9 bases at J, with 21 bases between. Per the germline V gene, CDR1 is DFQATT and CDR2 is SNEGSKA (reference sequence). CDR3 residues: CSARADYQTTTEQFF. Written as DNA, the CDR3 is TGCAGTGCTAGGGCTGACTACCAGACGACAACTGAGCAGTTCTTC.

This clonotype was counted at least ten times. This chain connects TRBV29-1 to TRBJ2-2; no reliable D call. The CDR3 totals 12 residues. Germline V gives CDR1 SQVTM, CDR2 ANQGSEA. Trimming removed 7 bases at V and 2 bases at J, with 8 bases between. The CDR3 loop reads CSAVSNTGELFF. CDR3 coding DNA: TGCAGCGCAGTGTCCAACACCGGGGAGCTGTTTTTT.

The CDR3 spells CASSNPTGGVGETQYF. The CDR3 nucleotides are TGTGCCAGCAGCAACCCTACAGGGGGCGTTGGGGAGACCCAGTACTTC. The V gene is TRBV5-4, the J gene TRBJ2-5; 9 bases agree with TRBD1. The CDR3 totals 16 residues. The germline V gene has CDR1 SGHNT and CDR2 YYREEE (reference sequence). V shed 4 bases and J 5 bases; nucleotides not matched to a gene: 12.